This T cell receptor beta chain stems from a study of blood T cell repertoires in COVID-19. Whole-study context: Material from acute and convalescent COVID-19 was sourced from the United States, Italy and Spain.

Study members were between about 18 and 95 years old and lived in approximately 25 US regions. Cohort assignment relied on participant-reported clinical history. The CDR3 length is 16 residues. Trimming took off 5 bases at V and 6 bases at J, with 19 bases between the two ends. In germline, CDR1 is MDHEN, CDR2 SYDVKM. Data came from immunoSEQ multiplex PCR; TCRdb stores just in-frame clones and leaves some out. The sample includes approximately 330,000 clones, 80% to 90% of them seen just once. The sequenced sample consisted of PBMCs or T cells enriched from blood (not recorded which). The TCR was taken from a woman aged 40 to 50 with acute COVID-19. V usage is TRBV28 and J usage is TRBJ1-4; no clear D. CDR3 in amino acids: CASSVINKKIHEKLFF. Here the CDR3 DNA reads TGTGCCAGCAGTGTCATAAACAAGAAGATTCATGAAAAACTGTTTTTT.